This T cell receptor beta chain was found in a study of T-cell memory formation after mild COVID-19. Study-wide context: Largely, the TCR clusters proved donor specific.

With 0 bases removed from V and 3 bases from J, the gap between germline ends came to 9 bases. Germline lookup yields CDR1 MNHEY and CDR2 SVGAGI. CDR3 length equals 14 residues. 5'RACE, which relied on constant-segment primers, yielded TCR alpha and TCR beta cDNA libraries carrying sample barcodes and UMIs. TCRdb re-derived calls from the 5' RACE reads in MiXCR, one entry per CDR3 protein. The sample has about 540,000 distinct CDR3 sequences, just over 20% seen once; the top ten hold approximately 12%. The origin of this receptor is an adult woman who had mild COVID-19 (a few samples of this study predate the infection). Cell type and time point are not known. The V and J genes are TRBV6-5 and TRBJ2-7; D may match TRBD1 or TRBD2 (5 bases each). Material: PBMCs or a T cell subset sorted from them (not recorded which). This CDR3 is CASSYSGRNYEQYF. CDR3 in DNA: TGTGCCAGCAGTTACTCGGGACGGAACTACGAGCAGTACTTC.